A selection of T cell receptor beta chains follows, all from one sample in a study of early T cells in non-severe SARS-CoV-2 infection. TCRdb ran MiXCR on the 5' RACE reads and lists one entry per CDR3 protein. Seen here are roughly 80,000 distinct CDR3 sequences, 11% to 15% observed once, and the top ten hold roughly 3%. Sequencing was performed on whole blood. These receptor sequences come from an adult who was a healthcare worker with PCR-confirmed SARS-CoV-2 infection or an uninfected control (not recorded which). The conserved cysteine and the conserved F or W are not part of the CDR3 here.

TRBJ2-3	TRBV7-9	ASSSTQGDRTDTQY
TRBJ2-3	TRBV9	ASSVVLGDTQY
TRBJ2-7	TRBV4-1	ASSYRDSSSYEQY
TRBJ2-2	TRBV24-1	ATSDSGTGRGSVGELF
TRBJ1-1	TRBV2	ASSELGGIGEAF
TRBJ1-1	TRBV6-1	ASRDGTWNTEAF
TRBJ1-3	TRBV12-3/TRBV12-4	ASSNLPGNTIY
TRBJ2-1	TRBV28	ASSRGGLSYNEQF
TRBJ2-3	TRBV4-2	ASSRRLQLEDTQY
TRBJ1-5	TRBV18	ASSLGTVPSQPQH
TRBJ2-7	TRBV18	ASSSDWDYEQY
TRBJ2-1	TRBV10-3	AVTVYNEQF
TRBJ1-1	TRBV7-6	ASSPGTGGTNTEAF
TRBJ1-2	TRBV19	ASTNDRGRAAYGYT
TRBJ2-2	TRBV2	ASSRFVTGELF
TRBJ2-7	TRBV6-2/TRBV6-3	ASSYSSYSYEQY
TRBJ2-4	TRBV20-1	SARDGTGGPSAKNIQY
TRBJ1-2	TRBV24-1	ATSEAGGAFGYT
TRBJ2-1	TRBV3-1	ASSPLLLGVRNEQF
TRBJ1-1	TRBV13	ASSLGVTEAF
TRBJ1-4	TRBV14	ASSHLRGLGNEKLF
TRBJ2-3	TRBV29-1	SVEFMVEDTQY
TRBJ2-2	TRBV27	ASSLAGGELF
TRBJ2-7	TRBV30	AWSRWGKSSYEQY
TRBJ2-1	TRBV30	AWSRALAGGYNEQF
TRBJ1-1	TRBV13	ASSLMGGLMGTEAF
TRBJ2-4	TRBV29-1	SVALRLAKNIQY
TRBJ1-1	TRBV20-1	SARKGQGGTEAF
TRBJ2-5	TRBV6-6	ASAFRDSKETQY
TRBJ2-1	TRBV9	ASSVVGPPESNEQF
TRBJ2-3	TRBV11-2	ASSFRGGGLDTQY
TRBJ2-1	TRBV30	AWSAPGTYNEQF
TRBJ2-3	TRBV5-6	ASSLVAGSTDTQY
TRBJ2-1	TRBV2	ASREFNEQF
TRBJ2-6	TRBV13	ASSSGTADSSGANVLT
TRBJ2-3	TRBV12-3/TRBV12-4	ASSLGLQDTQY
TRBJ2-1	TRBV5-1	ASSLASRSGANEQF
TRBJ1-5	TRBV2	ASSGLNSNQPQH
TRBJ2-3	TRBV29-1	SVEKPDSTDTQY
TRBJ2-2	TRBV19	ASSIVGGGATGELF
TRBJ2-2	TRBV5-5	ASSPVSGELF
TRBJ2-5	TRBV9	ASSPRGSGTETQY